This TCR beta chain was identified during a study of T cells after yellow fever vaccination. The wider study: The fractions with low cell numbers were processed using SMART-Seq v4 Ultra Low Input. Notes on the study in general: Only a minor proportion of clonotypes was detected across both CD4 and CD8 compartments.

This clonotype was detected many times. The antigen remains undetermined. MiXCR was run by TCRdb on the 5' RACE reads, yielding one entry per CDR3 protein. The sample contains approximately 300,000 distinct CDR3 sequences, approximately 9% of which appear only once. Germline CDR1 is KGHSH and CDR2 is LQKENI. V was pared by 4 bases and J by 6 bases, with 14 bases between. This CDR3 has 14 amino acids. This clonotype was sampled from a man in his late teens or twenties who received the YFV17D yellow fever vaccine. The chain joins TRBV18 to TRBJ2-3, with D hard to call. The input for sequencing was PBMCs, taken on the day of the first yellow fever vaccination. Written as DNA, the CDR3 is TGTGCCAGCTCACTGTCCGAAAATCTGGATACGCAGTATTTT. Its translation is CASSLSENLDTQYF. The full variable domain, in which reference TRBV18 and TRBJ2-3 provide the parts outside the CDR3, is NAGVMQNPRHLVRRRGQEARLRCSPMKGHSHVYWYRQLPEEGLKFMVYLQKENIIDESGMPKERFSAEFPKEGPSILRIQQVVRGDSAAYFCASSLSENLDTQYFGPGTRLTVL.